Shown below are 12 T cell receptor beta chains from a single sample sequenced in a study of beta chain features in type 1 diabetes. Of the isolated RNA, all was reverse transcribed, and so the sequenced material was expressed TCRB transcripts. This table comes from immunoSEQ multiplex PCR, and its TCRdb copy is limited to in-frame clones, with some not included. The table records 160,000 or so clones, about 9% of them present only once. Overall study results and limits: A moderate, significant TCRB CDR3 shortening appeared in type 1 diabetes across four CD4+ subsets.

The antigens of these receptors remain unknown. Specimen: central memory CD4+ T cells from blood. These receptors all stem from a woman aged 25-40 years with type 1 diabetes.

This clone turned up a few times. Written as DNA, the CDR3 is TGTGCCATCAGTGTATCGACAACGGTCTTCAATGAGCAGTTCTTC. Protein sequence: CAISVSTTVFNEQFF. The rearrangement links TRBV10-3 to TRBJ2-1; no reliable D call. V lost 4 bases and J 6 bases, leaving 16 bases between the germline ends. Germline-derived CDR1 and CDR2 are ENHRY and SYGVKD. CDR3 size: 15 residues.

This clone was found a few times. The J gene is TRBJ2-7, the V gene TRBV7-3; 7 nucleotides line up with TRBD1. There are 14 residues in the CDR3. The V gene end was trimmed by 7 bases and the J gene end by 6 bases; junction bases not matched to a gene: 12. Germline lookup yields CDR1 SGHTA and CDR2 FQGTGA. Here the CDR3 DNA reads TGTGCCAGCACCAAGGGGGCAGGAGGAATCGAGCAGTACTTC. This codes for CASTKGAGGIEQYF.

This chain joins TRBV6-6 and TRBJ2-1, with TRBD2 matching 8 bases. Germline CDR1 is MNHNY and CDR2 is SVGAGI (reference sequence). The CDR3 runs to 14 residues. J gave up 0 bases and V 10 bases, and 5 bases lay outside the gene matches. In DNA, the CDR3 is TGTGCCATCCAGCGGGGGAGCTCCTACAATGAGCAGTTCTTC. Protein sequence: CAIQRGSSYNEQFF.

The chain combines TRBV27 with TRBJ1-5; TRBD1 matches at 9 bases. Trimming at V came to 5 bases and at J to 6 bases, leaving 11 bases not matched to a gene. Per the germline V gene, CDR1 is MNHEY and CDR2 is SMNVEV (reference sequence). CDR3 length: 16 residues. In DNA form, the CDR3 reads TGTGCCAGCAGTCCGGGACAGGGAAGGTTTGGTCAGCCCCAGCATTTT. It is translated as CASSPGQGRFGQPQHF.

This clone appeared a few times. As DNA, the CDR3 is TGTGCCAGCAGCTTAGACAGGGGGCATGAGACCCAGTACTTC. It encodes CASSLDRGHETQYF. The chain joins TRBV7-3 to TRBJ2-5; 10 nucleotides line up with TRBD1. CDR1 is SGHTA and CDR2 is FQGTGA in the germline V gene. This CDR3 contains 14 residues. The J segment lost 5 bases and the V segment lost 2 bases, leaving 2 bases of the junction unmatched. Variable domain in full (rest from reference TRBV7-3 and TRBJ2-5): GAGVSQTPSNKVTEKGKYVELRCDPISGHTALYWYRQSLGQGPEFLIYFQGTGAADDSGLPNDRFFAVRPEGSVSTLKIQRTERGDSAVYLCASSLDRGHETQYFGPGTRLLVL.

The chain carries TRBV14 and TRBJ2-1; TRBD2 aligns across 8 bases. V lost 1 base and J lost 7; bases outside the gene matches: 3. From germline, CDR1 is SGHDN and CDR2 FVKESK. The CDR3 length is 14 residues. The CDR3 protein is CASSQGGGLNEQFF. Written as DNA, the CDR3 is TGTGCCAGCAGCCAAGGCGGGGGGTTGAATGAGCAGTTCTTC.

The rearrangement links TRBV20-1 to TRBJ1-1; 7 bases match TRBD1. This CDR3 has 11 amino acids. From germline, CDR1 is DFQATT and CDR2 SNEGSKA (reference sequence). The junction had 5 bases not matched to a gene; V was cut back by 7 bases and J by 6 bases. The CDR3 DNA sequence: TGCAGTGGGGACAGCTACTCTGAAGCTTTCTTT. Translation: CSGDSYSEAFF.

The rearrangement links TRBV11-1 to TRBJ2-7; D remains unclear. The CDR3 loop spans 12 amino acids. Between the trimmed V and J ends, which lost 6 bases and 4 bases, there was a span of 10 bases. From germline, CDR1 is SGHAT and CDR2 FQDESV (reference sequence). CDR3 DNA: TGTGCCAGCAGTTATTCCCTATACGAGCAGTACTTC. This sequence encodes CASSYSLYEQYF.

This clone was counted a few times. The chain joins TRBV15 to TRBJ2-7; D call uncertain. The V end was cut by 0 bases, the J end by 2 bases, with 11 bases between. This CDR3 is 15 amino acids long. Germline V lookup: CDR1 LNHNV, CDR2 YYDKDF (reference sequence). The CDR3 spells CATSREAGGAYEQYF. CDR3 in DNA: TGTGCCACCAGCAGAGAAGCTGGCGGAGCCTACGAGCAGTACTTC.

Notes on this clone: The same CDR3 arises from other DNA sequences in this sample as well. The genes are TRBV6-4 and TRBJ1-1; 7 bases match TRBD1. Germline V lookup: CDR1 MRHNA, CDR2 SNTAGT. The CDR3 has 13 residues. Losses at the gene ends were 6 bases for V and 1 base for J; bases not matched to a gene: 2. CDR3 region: CASSRTGNTEAFF. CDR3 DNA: TGTGCCAGCAGCAGGACAGGGAACACTGAAGCTTTCTTT.

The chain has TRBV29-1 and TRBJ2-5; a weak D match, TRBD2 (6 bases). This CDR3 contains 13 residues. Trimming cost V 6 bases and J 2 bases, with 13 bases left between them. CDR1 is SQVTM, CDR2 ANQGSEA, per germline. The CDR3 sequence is CSVRGTLQETQYF. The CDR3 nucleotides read TGCAGCGTCCGCGGGACTCTTCAAGAGACCCAGTACTTC.

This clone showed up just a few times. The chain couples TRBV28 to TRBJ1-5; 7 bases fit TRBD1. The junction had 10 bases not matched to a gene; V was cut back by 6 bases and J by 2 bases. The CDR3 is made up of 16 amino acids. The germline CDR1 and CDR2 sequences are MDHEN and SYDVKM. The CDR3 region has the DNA TGTGCCAGCAGGCAGGGACAGACCCGTGGCAATCAGCCCCAGCATTTT. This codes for CASRQGQTRGNQPQHF.